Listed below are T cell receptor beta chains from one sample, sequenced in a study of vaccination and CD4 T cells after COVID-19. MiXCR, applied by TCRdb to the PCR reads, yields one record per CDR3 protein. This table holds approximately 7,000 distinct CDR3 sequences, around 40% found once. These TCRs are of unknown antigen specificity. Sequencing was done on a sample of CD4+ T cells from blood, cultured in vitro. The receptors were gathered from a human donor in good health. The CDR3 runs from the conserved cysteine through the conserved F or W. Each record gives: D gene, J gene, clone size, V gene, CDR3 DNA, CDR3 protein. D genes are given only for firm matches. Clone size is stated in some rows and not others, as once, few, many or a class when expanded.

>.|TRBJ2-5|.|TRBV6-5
TGTGCCAGCAGTTACCACACACAAGAGACCCAGTACTTC
CASSYHTQETQYF
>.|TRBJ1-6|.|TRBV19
TGTGCCAGTAGTCCTAGGACTTATAATTCACCCCTCCACTTT
CASSPRTYNSPLHF
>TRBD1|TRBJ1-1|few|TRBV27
TGTGCCAGAACGACAGGGGAAAACACTGAAGCTTTCTTT
CARTTGENTEAFF
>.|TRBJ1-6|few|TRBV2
TGTGCCAGCAGAGCGGACATATCACCCCTCCACTTT
CASRADISPLHF
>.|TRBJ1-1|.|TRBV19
TGTGCCAGTAGTATATACGAGGGGAGCACTGAAGCTTTCTTT
CASSIYEGSTEAFF
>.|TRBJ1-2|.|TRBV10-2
TGCGCCAGCAGTGCTCTAGCGTATGGCTACACCTTC
CASSALAYGYTF
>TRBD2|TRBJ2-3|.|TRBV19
TGTGCCAGTAGTATTTCGACTAGCGGGGTCACAGATACGCAGTATTTT
CASSISTSGVTDTQYF
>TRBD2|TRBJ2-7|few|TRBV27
TGTGCCAGCGGACTAGCTGCGACCTACGAGCAGTACTTC
CASGLAATYEQYF
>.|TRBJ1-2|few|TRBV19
TGTGCCAGTAGTCCTTCGGTAGGTGACTATGGCTACACCTTC
CASSPSVGDYGYTF
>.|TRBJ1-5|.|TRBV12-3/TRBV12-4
TGTGCCAGCAGAACAGGTAGCAATCAGCCCCAGCATTTT
CASRTGSNQPQHF
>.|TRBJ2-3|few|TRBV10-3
TGTGCCATCAGCCGAGGGGGGTTGACAGATACGCAGTATTTT
CAISRGGLTDTQYF
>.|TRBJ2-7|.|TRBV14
TGTGCCAGCAGCCTCGTGAGAGGCGAGCAGTACTTC
CASSLVRGEQYF
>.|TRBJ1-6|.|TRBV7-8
TGTGCCAGCAGCTACGGGACCGCCCAATTCACACCCCTCCACTTT
CASSYGTAQFTPLHF
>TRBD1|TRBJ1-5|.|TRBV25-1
TGTGCCAGCAGTCACGCAGACTGGACAGGGGGTCGGCCCCAGCATTTT
CASSHADWTGGRPQHF
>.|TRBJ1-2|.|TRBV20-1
TGCAGTGCCAGGGATCACATCTATGGCTACACCTTC
CSARDHIYGYTF
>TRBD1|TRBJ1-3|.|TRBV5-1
TGCGCCAGCAGTCAGGGGGCAAGAGACACCATATATTTT
CASSQGARDTIYF
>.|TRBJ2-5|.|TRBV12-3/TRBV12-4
TGTGCCAGCAGTCCGAGGGGGGGGAACCAAGAGACCCAGTACTTC
CASSPRGGNQETQYF
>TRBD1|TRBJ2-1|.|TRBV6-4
TGTGCCAGCAGTGACGGGGCAGGGGGCAATGAGCAGTTCTTC
CASSDGAGGNEQFF
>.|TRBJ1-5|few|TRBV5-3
TGTGCCAGAAGCCCATACAGGAATCAGCCCCAGCATTTT
CARSPYRNQPQHF
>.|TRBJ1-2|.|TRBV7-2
TGTGCCAGCATTACGGGGGTGGGGCGCGGCTATGGCTACACCTTC
CASITGVGRGYGYTF
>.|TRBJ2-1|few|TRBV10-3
TGTGCCATTAACCCAGGGGGGGCCCCCAACAATGAGCAGTTCTTC
CAINPGGAPNNEQFF
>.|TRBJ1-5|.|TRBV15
TGTGCCACCAGCAGAGATAAGGGATACAATCAGCCCCAGCATTTT
CATSRDKGYNQPQHF
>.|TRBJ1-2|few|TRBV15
TGTGCCACCAGCAGAGATCTCGTCGTAGACTATGGCTACACCTTC
CATSRDLVVDYGYTF
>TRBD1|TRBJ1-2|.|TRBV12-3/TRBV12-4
TGTGCCAGCAGATCCACAGGGGGTGGCTACACCTTC
CASRSTGGGYTF
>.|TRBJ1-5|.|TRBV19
TGTGCCAGTAGTACCCGGGACATAGGCAATCAGCCCCAGCATTTT
CASSTRDIGNQPQHF
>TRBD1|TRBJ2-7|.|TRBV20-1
TGCAGTGCTAGATCAATGACAGGGGACTACGAGCAGTACTTC
CSARSMTGDYEQYF
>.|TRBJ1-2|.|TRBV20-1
TGCAGTGCTAGTTTTGGGGAAGACTATGGCTACACCTTC
CSASFGEDYGYTF
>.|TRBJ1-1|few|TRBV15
TGTGCCACCAGCAAACTACAGGAGGGCGCTGAAGCTTTCTTT
CATSKLQEGAEAFF
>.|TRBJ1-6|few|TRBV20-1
TGCAGTGCTAGAGCGACCCCTGGAGGCTATAATTCACCCCTCCACTTT
CSARATPGGYNSPLHF
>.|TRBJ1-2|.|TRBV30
TGTGCCTGGAGTGCAATCGGCGATGATGGCTACACCTTC
CAWSAIGDDGYTF
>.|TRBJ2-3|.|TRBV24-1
TGTGCCACCAGTGATTTTACAGATACGCAGTATTTT
CATSDFTDTQYF
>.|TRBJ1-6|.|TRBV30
TGTGCCTGGAGGGGGCAAGGGGATTCACCCCTCCACTTT
CAWRGQGDSPLHF
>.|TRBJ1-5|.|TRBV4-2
TGTGCCAGCAGCCAAGATCCACGGAGCAATCAGCCCCAGCATTTT
CASSQDPRSNQPQHF
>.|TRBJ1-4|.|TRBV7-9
TGTGCCAGCACCTTAGGGGAAAAACTGTTTTTT
CASTLGEKLFF
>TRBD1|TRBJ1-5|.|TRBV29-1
TGCAGCGTTGCCGGGACAGGGGTCGATCAGCCCCAGCATTTT
CSVAGTGVDQPQHF
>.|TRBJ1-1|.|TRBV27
TGTGCCAGCAGTTTTGACCCAGAGAACACTGAAGCTTTCTTT
CASSFDPENTEAFF
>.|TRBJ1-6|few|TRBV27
TGTGCCAGCAGCCGCGATGGGTATAATTCACCCCTCCACTTT
CASSRDGYNSPLHF
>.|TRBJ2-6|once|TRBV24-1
TGTGCCACCAGTGAAACGAGGGGACCCACGGGAGGGGCCAACGTCCTGACTTTC
CATSETRGPTGGANVLTF
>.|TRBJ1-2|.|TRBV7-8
TGTGCCAGCAGCCAGACAGTGTCCTATGGCTACACCTTC
CASSQTVSYGYTF
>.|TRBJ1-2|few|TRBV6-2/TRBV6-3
TGTGCCAGCAGTTACACCCGGACGATAGCTAACTATGGCTACACCTTC
CASSYTRTIANYGYTF
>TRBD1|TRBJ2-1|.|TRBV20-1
TGCAGTGCCACCCGGACAGGGTTGTACAATGAGCAGTTCTTC
CSATRTGLYNEQFF
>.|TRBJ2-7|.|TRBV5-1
TGCGCCAGCAGCTTGCCACGGGACCCCCGGGACGAGCAGTACTTC
CASSLPRDPRDEQYF
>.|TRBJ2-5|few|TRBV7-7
TGTGCTAGCAGCTTACAGGAGCAAGAGACCCAGTACTTC
CASSLQEQETQYF
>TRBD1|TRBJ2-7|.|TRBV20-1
TGCGCACCGGGACAGGGCCACGAGCAGTACTTC
CAPGQGHEQYF
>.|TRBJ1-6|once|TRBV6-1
TGTGCCAGCAGTGCTTATACGGGACTGATATCCTCCCGTAATTCACCCCTCCACTTT
CASSAYTGLISSRNSPLHF
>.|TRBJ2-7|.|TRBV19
TGTGCCAGTAGTATAGATCCCAAGGGGGAGCAGTACTTC
CASSIDPKGEQYF
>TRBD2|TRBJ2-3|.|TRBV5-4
TGTGCCAGCAGCCGGACCCTAGCGGGGGCTAGCACAGATACGCAGTATTTT
CASSRTLAGASTDTQYF
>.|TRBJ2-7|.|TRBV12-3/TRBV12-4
TGTGCCAGCAAAGGCCCGGGACCCTACGAGCAGTACTTC
CASKGPGPYEQYF